This entry features one T cell receptor (beta chain) sequence. Combining a sample-barcoded 5' primer with a J-beta primer mix, a second PCR ran for roughly 7 to 11 cycles. One entry per CDR3 protein results from TCRdb running MiXCR on the 5' RACE reads. The data contain about 1,400,000 distinct CDR3 sequences, around 39% of them singletons. The data derive from a study of blood T cells in healthy people across ages. In germline, CDR1 is ENHRY, CDR2 SYGVKD. J gave up 1 base and V 7 bases, and 8 bases lay outside the gene matches. The CDR3 contains 16 residues. The sequenced sample was blood. The J gene is TRBJ2-5, the V gene TRBV10-3, with 11 bases fitting TRBD2. The TCR originated in a woman in her late teens or twenties in good health. For the CDR3, the DNA is TGTGCCATCAAGGCTGGACTAGCGGGTCTCCAAGAGACCCAGTACTTC. Translating gives CAIKAGLAGLQETQYF.